The 10 T cell receptor beta chains presented below share a single source sample, sequenced in a study of shared clonotypes between healthy human individuals. The protocol was immunoSEQ multiplex PCR, while the TCRdb copy is restricted to in-frame clones and leaves out a portion. The repertoire holds about 110,000 clones, with about 72% as singletons. The source material was memory CD8+ T cells sorted from blood. Noted subset: CD45RO+ cells pooled with CCR7-negative TemRA cells. The source of these receptors is a woman in her 30s in good health.

This clone was recorded many times. The chain links TRBV28 to TRBJ1-2; 7 nucleotides line up with TRBD1. CDR1 is MDHEN, CDR2 SYDVKM, per germline. The J segment lost 5 bases and the V segment lost 5 bases, leaving 8 bases of the junction unmatched. The CDR3 contains 14 residues. The CDR3 coding sequence is TGTGCCAGCAGTGGACAGGCCAACTTTTATGGCTACACCTTC. Its translation: CASSGQANFYGYTF.

The chain employs TRBV27 and TRBJ1-2; 10 bases map to TRBD1. V lost 5 bases to trimming and J lost 8 bases; unmatched junction nucleotides: 11. This CDR3 is built from 15 residues. In germline, CDR1 is MNHEY, CDR2 SMNVEV (reference sequence). CDR3 in amino acids: CASSPGQGLSRGYTF. CDR3 DNA: TGTGCCAGCAGTCCGGGACAGGGGCTCTCACGGGGCTACACCTTC.

The DNA for the CDR3 is TGTGCCAGCAGCGTAGCTTCGGCGAGCGAGACCCAGTACTTC. This codes for CASSVASASETQYF. This rearrangement joins TRBV9 to TRBJ2-5; D not resolved. Germline CDR1 and CDR2: SGDLS and YYNGEE. V was trimmed by 0 bases and J by 5 bases, leaving 11 bases between them. The CDR3 is 14 residues long.

V is TRBV5-6 and J is TRBJ2-2; the match to TRBD1 covers 7 bases. CDR1 is SGHDT and CDR2 is YYEEEE in the germline V gene. With V trimmed by 2 bases and J by 5 bases, 6 bases remained unmatched. The CDR3 loop spans 15 amino acids. The CDR3, as DNA: TGTGCCAGCAGCTTTAACGACAGGGTGACCGGGGAGCTGTTTTTT. Amino acids: CASSFNDRVTGELFF.

V and J are TRBV6-4 and TRBJ1-5; D is unclear. CDR3 length equals 15 residues. V was cut by 0 bases and J by 0 bases, with 6 bases left in between. In germline, CDR1 is MRHNA, CDR2 SNTAGT. The CDR3 is CASSDSDDSNQPQHF. The CDR3 nucleotides read TGTGCCAGCAGTGACTCCGACGATAGCAATCAGCCCCAGCATTTT.

The gene calls are TRBV4-1 and TRBJ1-1; unclear D gene. This CDR3 is 16 amino acids long. The germline V gene has CDR1 MGHRA and CDR2 YSYEKL. V gave up 3 bases and J gave up 2 bases, with 16 bases separating them. The CDR3 here is CASSHKRTRLNTEAFF. The CDR3 bases are TGCGCCAGCAGCCATAAACGCACACGGCTAAACACTGAAGCTTTCTTT.

This clone was seen many times. The V call is TRBV14, the J call TRBJ2-1; D may be TRBD2 (5 bases). CDR3 length: 15 residues. Deletions cut 1 base from V and 6 bases from J, with 13 bases between. Germline loops: CDR1 SGHDN, CDR2 FVKESK. CDR3 residues: CASSQARTGSNEQFF. DNA for the CDR3: TGTGCCAGCAGCCAAGCCAGGACTGGTTCCAATGAGCAGTTCTTC.

The rearrangement joins TRBV25-1 to TRBJ2-1; D is ambiguous. This CDR3 spans 13 amino acids. Per the germline V gene, CDR1 is MGHDK and CDR2 is SYGVNS. Deletions cut 7 bases from V and 6 bases from J, with 13 bases between. The CDR3 sequence is CASTRSAINEQFF. The CDR3 DNA sequence: TGTGCCAGCACCAGGTCGGCTATCAATGAGCAGTTCTTC. The variable domain in full, completed from reference TRBV25-1 and TRBJ2-1, reads EADIYQTPRYLVIGTGKKITLECSQTMGHDKMYWYQQDPGMELHLIHYSYGVNSTEKGDLSSESTVSRIRTEHFPLTLESARPSHTSQYLCASTRSAINEQFFGPGTRLTVL.

The V and J genes are TRBV29-1 and TRBJ2-5; D not certain. The germline V gene encodes CDR1 SQVTM and CDR2 ANQGSEA. The V end was cut by 4 bases, the J end by 7 bases, with 7 bases between. The CDR3 runs 10 residues. The CDR3 sequence: CSVATATQYF. The CDR3 nucleotides are TGCAGCGTTGCGACGGCGACCCAGTACTTC. Full variable domain (missing parts from reference TRBV29-1 and TRBJ2-5): SAVISQKPSRDICQRGTSLTIQCQVDSQVTMMFWYRQQPGQSLTLIATANQGSEATYESGFVIDKFPISRPNLTFSTLTVSNMSPEDSSIYLCSVATATQYFGPGTRLLVL.

The chain has TRBV13 and TRBJ1-3; D not resolved. CDR1 PRHDT and CDR2 FYEKMQ come from the germline V gene (reference sequence). The CDR3 covers 16 residues. V shed 5 bases and J shed 3 bases, with 17 bases lying between them. CDR3 loop: CASSPEEGGLGNTIYF. The DNA for the CDR3 is TGTGCCAGCAGCCCCGAGGAGGGTGGCCTTGGAAACACCATATATTTT.